This T cell receptor (beta chain) was retrieved from a study of breast tumors, draining lymph nodes, adjacent tissues (dated by TCRdb to about 2016). Study-level background: Breast cancer patients provided tumor, adjacent nontumor tissue and axillary lymph nodes, and the study compared the TCR beta repertoires across these three sources. In human breast cancer, the study set out to evaluate how tumor, surrounding tissue and draining lymph node repertoires relate to one another and whether T cells may move between these sites.

Adjacent samples were composed of nontumor breast tissue surrounding the tumor. This clonotype was observed many times. Its antigen remains undetermined. The sample holds no much larger clone one base away, and base qualities are not on file. CDR1 and CDR2 are drawn from the germline V gene (reference sequence): SGHKS, YYEKEE. Trimming costs V 4 bases and J 4 bases, and their ends lie 15 bases apart. The CDR3, from cysteine to phenylalanine, totals 16 residues. Only the CDR3 part of the read is kept: 48 bases, read in frame from the first base. Sequencing was performed on an Illumina HiSeq 2000. TCR beta chain libraries were generated through multiplex PCR amplification. High-throughput sequencing was used to analyze the amplified TCR beta chain products. TCRdb reprocessed the public reads (quality trimming at Q25 with fastp, clone calling with MiXCR) and kept in-frame beta chains. Rows with a matching CDR3 protein are joined into one entry that keeps the most common DNA and genes. Counted in this sample were more than 10,000 distinct CDR3 sequences; 55% to 75% of them appeared once. The ten largest make up around 44% of the sample.

Beyond this particular receptor, the publication reports: T-cell repertoire diversity in tumors was found to be lower than in lymph nodes but higher than in nontumor tissue, and preferential V and J gene usage was observed. In luminal-like breast cancer, tumor and nontumor tissue repertoires resembled each other significantly more than in basal-like breast cancer. A scenario in which most tumor T cells derive from the lymph node and then expand within tumor tissue was judged to be consistent with the data. The conclusion that tumor T cells originate in lymph nodes was presented as consistent with a hypothesis rather than as directly demonstrated.

The chain uses TRBV5-5 and TRBJ2-6, and possibly TRBD1, on 5 matching bases. Input material: tumor-adjacent breast tissue. This clonotype originated in a female donor with breast cancer. Some clones in this sample may be carry-over from other donors' samples. The CDR3 protein: CASSPGGASGANVLTF. The sequenced DNA is TGTGCCAGCAGCCCTGGTGGGGCTTCGGGGGCCAACGTCCTGACTTTC.